Each of the 11 T cell receptor beta chains below was sequenced from the same sample in a study of T cell repertoires in cytomegalovirus infection. TCRdb reprocessed the reads via MiXCR and lists one record per CDR3 protein. The repertoire has approximately 550,000 distinct CDR3 sequences, approximately 15% of them found once; the top ten carry about 24%. Sequencing was carried out using CD8+ T cells from PBMCs. The receptors originated from a human donor in good health (CMV status not recorded). Some clones in this sample may be carry-over from other donors' samples.

This clonotype was seen ten or more times. The V gene is TRBV2, the J gene TRBJ2-5; 8 positions match TRBD2. V was pared by 6 bases and J by 5 bases, with 2 bases of the junction left unmatched. Germline assignment: CDR1 SNHLY and CDR2 FYNNEI. This CDR3 has 12 amino acids. CDR3 sequence: CASRGLGETQYF. The CDR3 bases are TGTGCCAGCAGGGGACTAGGGGAGACCCAGTACTTC.

The V and J genes are TRBV27 and TRBJ1-1; 9 bases agree with TRBD1. With 6 bases clipped from V and 4 bases from J, the junction kept 9 bases outside the gene matches. CDR3 size: 15 residues. Germline CDR1 reads MNHEY; CDR2 reads SMNVEV (reference sequence). The CDR3 DNA is TGTGCCAGCAGGAACAGGGGGCCGGGGGGCACTGAAGCTTTCTTT. It codes for CASRNRGPGGTEAFF.

Comments on this clonotype: This may be a read error, as it is one base from a much larger clone. The conserved final phenylalanine or tryptophan is absent from the CDR3, which likely points to a read error. The rearrangement uses TRBV12-5 and TRBJ2-5, with D perhaps matching TRBD1 (6 bases). CDR1 is LGHNT and CDR2 is FRNRAP in the germline V gene. The CDR3 sequence is 12 residues long. The V gene lost 2 bases and the J gene lost 7 bases, with 8 bases spanning the gap. The CDR3 loop is CASGLQGRTQYL. CDR3 nucleotide sequence: TGTGCTAGTGGTTTGCAGGGGAGGACCCAGTACTTA.

This clonotype came up a few times. The rearrangement links TRBV12-5 to TRBJ2-1; the D call may be TRBD1 or TRBD2 (6 bases each). CDR3 size: 15 residues. Trimming removed 5 bases from V and 7 bases from J, with 18 bases in between. Germline V gene data show CDR1 as LGHNT and CDR2 as FRNRAP. CDR3 nucleotides: TGTGCTAGTGGTATCGTGGGGGGCGCGGGGAATGAGCAGTTCTTC. Amino acid sequence: CASGIVGGAGNEQFF.

This clonotype was counted many times. The chain links TRBV11-2 to TRBJ2-3; 8 bases line up with TRBD1. Looked up from germline, CDR1 is SGHAT and CDR2 is FQNNGV. The CDR3 has 17 residues. Trimming took 5 bases from V and 3 from J; bases not matched to a gene: 13. The CDR3 loop reads CASSQEGQGQDTDTQYF. CDR3 DNA sequence: TGTGCCAGCAGCCAGGAAGGCCAGGGACAGGATACAGATACGCAGTATTTT.

This clonotype occurred a few times. The DNA of the CDR3 is TGTGCCAGCAGTATCTGGACAGGGACTGAAGCTTTCTTT. Translating gives CASSIWTGTEAFF. V is TRBV27 and J is TRBJ1-1; 8 bases match TRBD1. J was trimmed by 5 bases and V by 5 bases; bases with no gene match: 4. Germline CDR1 reads MNHEY; CDR2 reads SMNVEV (reference sequence). The CDR3 covers 13 residues.

In its sample, this clonotype was seen a few times. A read error may be the cause here, since a much bigger clone is one base away. This chain connects TRBV7-7 to TRBJ2-5; 14 bases are a match to TRBD2. The CDR3 length is 16 residues. Looked up from germline, CDR1 is SSHAT and CDR2 is FNYEAQ (reference sequence). The chain's CDR3 is CASSTRLAGGSETQYF. CDR3 bases: TGTGCTAGCAGCACTCGACTAGCGGGAGGGAGTGAGACCCAGTACTTC. The full variable domain, with the rest looked up from reference TRBV7-7 and TRBJ2-5, is GAGVSQSPRYKVTKRGQDVTLRCDPISSHATLYWYQQALGQGPEFLTYFNYEAQPDKSGLPSDRFSAERPEGSISTLTIQRTEQRDSAMYRCASSTRLAGGSETQYFGPGTRLLVL.

This clonotype was observed many times. This sequence joins TRBV7-9 and TRBJ2-7; TRBD1 matches at 7 bases. V trimming: 5 bases; J trimming: 5 bases; junction bases outside the gene matches: 9. The CDR3 spans 14 residues. Germline CDR1 is SEHNR and CDR2 is FQNEAQ (reference sequence). The CDR3 coding sequence is TGTGCCAGCAGCCTTAGCCGACAGGGCAACGAGCAGTACTTC. This gives the protein CASSLSRQGNEQYF.

In this sample, this clonotype turned up many times. The chain carries TRBV12-3 or TRBV12-4 and TRBJ2-3; 7 nucleotides match TRBD2. After removal of 6 bases from V and 1 base from J, the junction contained 7 bases not matched to a gene. This CDR3 contains 15 residues. The CDR3 region has the DNA TGTGCCAGCAGCCATCCTAGCGGACGCACAGATACGCAGTATTTT. Amino acid sequence: CASSHPSGRTDTQYF.

This clonotype was recorded many times. This chain joins TRBV7-9 and TRBJ2-7; D gene unclear. This CDR3 is 15 amino acids long. Trimming took off 2 bases at V and 0 bases at J, with 11 bases between the two ends. Germline loops: CDR1 SEHNR, CDR2 FQNEAQ (reference sequence). The CDR3, as DNA: TGTGCCAGCAGCTTATTGGGTTTCAGCTCCTACGAGCAGTACTTC. This encodes CASSLLGFSSYEQYF.

In its sample, this clonotype was seen a few times. The chain joins TRBV7-9 to TRBJ1-1; D unclear. In germline, CDR1 is SEHNR, CDR2 FQNEAQ (reference sequence). The CDR3 covers 11 residues. Between the trimmed V and J ends, which lost 11 bases and 6 bases, there was a span of 13 bases. The CDR3 bases are TGTGCCTGGAAGAGAGGCTCTGAAGCTTTCTTT. It encodes CAWKRGSEAFF. The full variable domain, with the rest looked up from reference TRBV7-9 and TRBJ1-1, is DTGVSQNPRHKITKRGQNVTFRCDPISEHNRLYWYRQTLGQGPEFLTYFQNEAQLEKSRLLSDRFSAERPKGSFSTLEIQRTEQGDSAMYLCAWKRGSEAFFGQGTRLTVV.